A selection of T cell receptor beta chains follows, all from one sample in a study of early T cells in non-severe SARS-CoV-2 infection. In TCRdb, the 5' RACE reads were re-called with MiXCR into one record per CDR3 protein. Of 55,000 to 75,000 distinct CDR3 sequences in the sample, approximately 9.1% are singletons; the top ten hold roughly 15%. The starting material was whole blood, obtained at baseline. The receptors come from an adult who was a healthcare worker with PCR-confirmed SARS-CoV-2 infection or an uninfected control (not recorded which). Both conserved end residues are part of each CDR3. A D gene is named only where the DNA matches it firmly. Expanded clones are given a class, and other clones once, few, many or no size at all.

V gene: TRBV28; J gene: TRBJ2-7; CDR3 length: 13; D gene: TRBD1; clone size: NA; CDR3 DNA: TGTGCCAGCAGAGGGACAGGGGTGTACGAGCAGTACTTC; CDR3 protein: CASRGTGVYEQYF
V gene: TRBV19; J gene: TRBJ2-7; CDR3 length: 14; D gene: NA; clone size: many; CDR3 DNA: TGTGCCAGTAGTATTTCTAATACGGCTTACGAGCAGTACTTC; CDR3 protein: CASSISNTAYEQYF
V gene: TRBV29-1; J gene: TRBJ1-2; CDR3 length: 13; D gene: NA; clone size: NA; CDR3 DNA: TGCAGCGACAGACAGAGGAACGGCTATGGCTACACCTTC; CDR3 protein: CSDRQRNGYGYTF
V gene: TRBV28; J gene: TRBJ2-3; CDR3 length: 15; D gene: TRBD2; clone size: many; CDR3 DNA: TGTGCCAGCAGTTCCCCCGGGACTAAGTCCGATACGCAGTATTTT; CDR3 protein: CASSSPGTKSDTQYF
V gene: TRBV20-1; J gene: TRBJ1-5; CDR3 length: 14; D gene: TRBD1; clone size: few; CDR3 DNA: TGCAGTGCACAGACAGGGTTAAGCAATCAGCCCCAGCATTTT; CDR3 protein: CSAQTGLSNQPQHF
V gene: TRBV29-1; J gene: TRBJ2-5; CDR3 length: 12; D gene: TRBD2; clone size: NA; CDR3 DNA: TGCAGCGGAGAAGCGGGAGTCGAGACCCAGTACTTC; CDR3 protein: CSGEAGVETQYF
V gene: TRBV24-1; J gene: TRBJ1-1; CDR3 length: 14; D gene: NA; clone size: many; CDR3 DNA: TGTGCCACCCGGCCAGGGGCGGGGACCACTGAAGCTTTCTTT; CDR3 protein: CATRPGAGTTEAFF
V gene: TRBV24-1; J gene: TRBJ2-3; CDR3 length: 17; D gene: TRBD1; clone size: few; CDR3 DNA: TGTGCCACTAGCCCAACCTCGGGGACAGGGCGCCCAGATACGCAGTATTTT; CDR3 protein: CATSPTSGTGRPDTQYF
V gene: TRBV14; J gene: TRBJ2-4; CDR3 length: 19; D gene: TRBD1; clone size: NA; CDR3 DNA: TGTGCCAGCAGCCTCGGCGGACAGGGCACTCAAATAGCCAAAAACATTCAGTACTTC; CDR3 protein: CASSLGGQGTQIAKNIQYF
V gene: TRBV7-3; J gene: TRBJ1-1; CDR3 length: 18; D gene: TRBD1; clone size: few; CDR3 DNA: TGTGCCAGCAGCTCCTGGGGGACAGGGAAGGGGTCGAACACTGAAGCTTTCTTT; CDR3 protein: CASSSWGTGKGSNTEAFF
V gene: TRBV6-5; J gene: TRBJ2-7; CDR3 length: 16; D gene: TRBD2; clone size: many; CDR3 DNA: TGTGCCAGCAGTTACACGGCCCCGACACCGGGAGGGGAGCAGTACTTC; CDR3 protein: CASSYTAPTPGGEQYF
V gene: TRBV28; J gene: TRBJ2-1; CDR3 length: 17; D gene: TRBD2; clone size: NA; CDR3 DNA: TGTGCCAGCATCACTGGTGGCGGGAGAACGTACTCGCCTGAGCAGTTCTTC; CDR3 protein: CASITGGGRTYSPEQFF
V gene: TRBV20-1; J gene: TRBJ2-5; CDR3 length: 13; D gene: NA; clone size: many; CDR3 DNA: TGCAGTGCTAGGATTAGAGGGAGAGAGACCCAGTACTTC; CDR3 protein: CSARIRGRETQYF
V gene: TRBV28; J gene: TRBJ1-2; CDR3 length: 14; D gene: NA; clone size: NA; CDR3 DNA: TGTGCCAGCAGTTGGGGGACTGTCAACTATGGCTACACCTTC; CDR3 protein: CASSWGTVNYGYTF
V gene: TRBV4-2; J gene: TRBJ2-2; CDR3 length: 17; D gene: TRBD2; clone size: NA; CDR3 DNA: TGTGCCAGCAGGGTTAGGGGAGCGGGAGGGAACACCGGGGAGCTGTTTTTT; CDR3 protein: CASRVRGAGGNTGELFF
V gene: TRBV20-1; J gene: TRBJ2-7; CDR3 length: 13; D gene: TRBD2; clone size: many; CDR3 DNA: TGCAGTGCTCCCCCCCGGGGGGGTTACGAGCAGTACTTC; CDR3 protein: CSAPPRGGYEQYF
V gene: TRBV30; J gene: TRBJ1-1; CDR3 length: 14; D gene: NA; clone size: many; CDR3 DNA: TGTGCCTGGAGTCTATCGGTGCTGAACACTGAAGCTTTCTTT; CDR3 protein: CAWSLSVLNTEAFF
V gene: TRBV30; J gene: TRBJ2-3; CDR3 length: 14; D gene: NA; clone size: many; CDR3 DNA: TGTGCCTCCCCAGTGGCTAGCGGCACAGATACGCAGTATTTT; CDR3 protein: CASPVASGTDTQYF
V gene: TRBV28; J gene: TRBJ1-1; CDR3 length: 13; D gene: NA; clone size: NA; CDR3 DNA: TGTGCCAGCAGTTTCCTTCGGACCACTGAAGCTTTCTTT; CDR3 protein: CASSFLRTTEAFF
V gene: TRBV6-5; J gene: TRBJ2-7; CDR3 length: 15; D gene: TRBD2; clone size: NA; CDR3 DNA: TGTGCCAGCAGTGGACTAGCGGGAGGAGTCCACGAGCAGTACTTC; CDR3 protein: CASSGLAGGVHEQYF
V gene: TRBV5-1; J gene: TRBJ1-5; CDR3 length: 15; D gene: NA; clone size: NA; CDR3 DNA: TGCGCCAGCAGCTTGGCCGGAATGGGGAATCAGCCCCAGCATTTT; CDR3 protein: CASSLAGMGNQPQHF
V gene: TRBV7-2; J gene: TRBJ1-1; CDR3 length: 14; D gene: NA; clone size: few; CDR3 DNA: TGTGCCAGCAAAGGCCAGGGGCACAACACTGAAGCTTTCTTT; CDR3 protein: CASKGQGHNTEAFF
V gene: TRBV19; J gene: TRBJ1-2; CDR3 length: 14; D gene: NA; clone size: many; CDR3 DNA: TGTGCCAGTTCAGTTTCTCCGTCCAACTATGGCTACACCTTC; CDR3 protein: CASSVSPSNYGYTF
V gene: TRBV11-3; J gene: TRBJ2-2; CDR3 length: 14; D gene: NA; clone size: many; CDR3 DNA: TGTGCCAGCAGCCCCGGGACGGGCACCGGGGAGCTGTTTTTT; CDR3 protein: CASSPGTGTGELFF
V gene: TRBV18; J gene: TRBJ2-5; CDR3 length: 15; D gene: NA; clone size: few; CDR3 DNA: TGTGCCAGCTCACCACGAGGGGTCGGTAAAGAGACCCAGTACTTC; CDR3 protein: CASSPRGVGKETQYF
V gene: TRBV2; J gene: TRBJ2-3; CDR3 length: 11; D gene: TRBD2; clone size: NA; CDR3 DNA: TGTGCCAGCACCGGGGGGAGGGCGCAGTATTTT; CDR3 protein: CASTGGRAQYF
V gene: TRBV20-1; J gene: TRBJ2-1; CDR3 length: 18; D gene: TRBD1; clone size: many; CDR3 DNA: TGCAGTGCTACAGAGGGGGTATCCCGGACAGGGGCAGAGGATGAGCAGTTCTTC; CDR3 protein: CSATEGVSRTGAEDEQFF
V gene: TRBV5-8; J gene: TRBJ2-3; CDR3 length: 16; D gene: TRBD1; clone size: many; CDR3 DNA: TGTGCCAGCAGCACAGGGACAGGGGATTACACAGATACGCAGTATTTT; CDR3 protein: CASSTGTGDYTDTQYF
V gene: TRBV28; J gene: TRBJ2-7; CDR3 length: 13; D gene: NA; clone size: few; CDR3 DNA: TGTGCCAGCAGTCCAGGGTCCCGCTACGAGCAGTACTTC; CDR3 protein: CASSPGSRYEQYF
V gene: TRBV11-3; J gene: TRBJ2-1; CDR3 length: 14; D gene: NA; clone size: many; CDR3 DNA: TGTGCCAGCAGCTTAGAGGGCAGGGGGGATGAGCAGTTCTTC; CDR3 protein: CASSLEGRGDEQFF
V gene: TRBV18; J gene: TRBJ2-7; CDR3 length: 13; D gene: NA; clone size: NA; CDR3 DNA: TGTGCCAGCTCACCTACTTTCCTCTCCGAGCAGTACTTC; CDR3 protein: CASSPTFLSEQYF
V gene: TRBV28; J gene: TRBJ1-1; CDR3 length: 14; D gene: NA; clone size: few; CDR3 DNA: TGTGCCAGCAGTTTAGCACCTAAAAACACTGAAGCTTTCTTT; CDR3 protein: CASSLAPKNTEAFF
V gene: TRBV6-2/TRBV6-3; J gene: TRBJ2-2; CDR3 length: 13; D gene: TRBD2; clone size: NA; CDR3 DNA: TGTGCCAGCAGGGGCGGGAGCCTCGGGGAGCTGTTTTTT; CDR3 protein: CASRGGSLGELFF
V gene: TRBV18; J gene: TRBJ2-1; CDR3 length: 16; D gene: TRBD1; clone size: few; CDR3 DNA: TGTGCCAGCTCACCGTCGGGGACAGGGATTAGGTATGAGCAGTTCTTC; CDR3 protein: CASSPSGTGIRYEQFF
V gene: TRBV12-3/TRBV12-4; J gene: TRBJ2-1; CDR3 length: 13; D gene: NA; clone size: NA; CDR3 DNA: TGTGCCAGCAGCGTGGGACAACTCAATGAGCAGTTCTTC; CDR3 protein: CASSVGQLNEQFF
V gene: TRBV7-9; J gene: TRBJ2-3; CDR3 length: 16; D gene: NA; clone size: many; CDR3 DNA: TGTGCCAGCAGCCACCCCCATGGGGGTTCTACAGATACGCAGTATTTT; CDR3 protein: CASSHPHGGSTDTQYF
V gene: TRBV4-1; J gene: TRBJ2-7; CDR3 length: 14; D gene: TRBD1; clone size: many; CDR3 DNA: TGCGCCAGCAGCCATCCCGGGACAGCCTACGAGCAGTACTTC; CDR3 protein: CASSHPGTAYEQYF
V gene: TRBV24-1; J gene: TRBJ2-5; CDR3 length: 13; D gene: NA; clone size: many; CDR3 DNA: TGTGCCACCAGTGACGGGGCGGAGGAGACCCAGTACTTC; CDR3 protein: CATSDGAEETQYF
V gene: TRBV5-6; J gene: TRBJ2-1; CDR3 length: 14; D gene: NA; clone size: once; CDR3 DNA: TGTGCCAGCAGCCGAGGACCTGAAAGGAATGAGCAGTTCTTC; CDR3 protein: CASSRGPERNEQFF
V gene: TRBV29-1; J gene: TRBJ2-1; CDR3 length: 10; D gene: NA; clone size: few; CDR3 DNA: TGCAGCGTCGATCCCAATGAGCAGTTCTTC; CDR3 protein: CSVDPNEQFF
V gene: TRBV10-3; J gene: TRBJ2-3; CDR3 length: 13; D gene: NA; clone size: many; CDR3 DNA: TGTGCCAGCAACCGAGAACCCGCAGATACGCAGTATTTT; CDR3 protein: CASNREPADTQYF